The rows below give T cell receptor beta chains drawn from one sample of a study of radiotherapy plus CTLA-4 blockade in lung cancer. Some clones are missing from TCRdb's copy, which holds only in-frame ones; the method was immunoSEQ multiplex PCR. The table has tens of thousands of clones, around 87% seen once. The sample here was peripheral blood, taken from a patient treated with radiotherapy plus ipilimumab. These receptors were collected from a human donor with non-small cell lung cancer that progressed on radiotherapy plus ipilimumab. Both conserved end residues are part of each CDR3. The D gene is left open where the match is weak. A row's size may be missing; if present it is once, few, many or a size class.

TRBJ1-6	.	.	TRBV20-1	TGCAGTGCTAGAGATAGCCCCCTCCACTTT	CSARDSPLHF
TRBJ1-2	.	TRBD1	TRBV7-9	TGTGCCAGCAGCTCCGGACAGGTCAACTATGGCTACACCTTC	CASSSGQVNYGYTF
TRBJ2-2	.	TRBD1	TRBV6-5	TGTGCCAGCACCCGGGACAGGGTGGACACCGGGGAGCTGTTTTTT	CASTRDRVDTGELFF
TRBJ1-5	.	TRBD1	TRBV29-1	TGCAGCGTTGGAATTGGGACAGACTATAGCAATCAGCCCCAGCATTTT	CSVGIGTDYSNQPQHF
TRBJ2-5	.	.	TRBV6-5	TGTGCCAGCAGTTACGGGGGCCAAGAGACCCAGTACTTC	CASSYGGQETQYF
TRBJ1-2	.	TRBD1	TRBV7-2	TGTGCCAGCATTCCATCACCCCCACAGGGGGGCTATGGCTACACCTTC	CASIPSPPQGGYGYTF
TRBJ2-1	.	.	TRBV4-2	TGTGCCAGCAGCTTGCTCTCGGTTAGCTCGCAGTTCTTC	CASSLLSVSSQFF
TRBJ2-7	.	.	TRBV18	TGTGCCAGCCACCTAGGACAGACCTCCTACGAGCAGTACTTC	CASHLGQTSYEQYF
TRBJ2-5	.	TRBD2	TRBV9	TGTGCCAGCAGCGGACTAGCGGGGTTTGAGACCCAGTACTTC	CASSGLAGFETQYF
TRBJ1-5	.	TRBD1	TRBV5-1	TGCGCCAGCGTAACCCGGGACAGGGGGAGAAATAGCAATCAGCCCCAGCATTTT	CASVTRDRGRNSNQPQHF
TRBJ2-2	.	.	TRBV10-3	TGTGCCATCAGTGTGGGAATGACTTACACCGGGGAGCTGTTTTTT	CAISVGMTYTGELFF
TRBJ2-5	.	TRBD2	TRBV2	TGTGCCAGCAGCAGGACTAGCGGGGGTAGGGAGACCCAGTACTTC	CASSRTSGGRETQYF
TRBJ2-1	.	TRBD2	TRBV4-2	TGTGCCAGCAGCCCTCCTACTAGCGGAAGCTCCTACAATGAGCAGTTCTTC	CASSPPTSGSSYNEQFF
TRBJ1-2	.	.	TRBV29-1	TGCAGCGTTGACTCCGGGATGAATGGCTACACCTTC	CSVDSGMNGYTF
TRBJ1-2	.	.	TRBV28	TGTGCCAGCAGTACCCGGACGATAGGGATTAAAGATGGCTACACCTTC	CASSTRTIGIKDGYTF
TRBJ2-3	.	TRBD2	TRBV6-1	TGTGCCAGCAGTGGATCCGGGACTAGAATTTTTGCAGATACGCAGTATTTT	CASSGSGTRIFADTQYF
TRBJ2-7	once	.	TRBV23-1	TGCGCCAGCAGTCAATCCACGGGGAACTACGAGCAGTACTTC	CASSQSTGNYEQYF
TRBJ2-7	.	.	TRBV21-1	TGTGCCAGCAGCAACAGCTACGAGCAGTACTTC	CASSNSYEQYF
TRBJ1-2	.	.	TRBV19	TGTGCCAGTAGTATTGGTAGGGGATACGGCTACACCTTC	CASSIGRGYGYTF
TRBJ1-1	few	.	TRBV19	TGTGCCAGTAGTGAACGGGAACTACTTAACACTGAAGCTTTCTTT	CASSERELLNTEAFF
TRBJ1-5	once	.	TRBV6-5	TGTGCCAGCAACCCCGGGGCTAATCAGCCCCAGCATTTT	CASNPGANQPQHF
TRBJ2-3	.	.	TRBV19	TGTGCCAGTAGCCTCCGAAAGACTAGCACAGATACGCAGTATTTT	CASSLRKTSTDTQYF
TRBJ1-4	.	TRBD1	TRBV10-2	TGCGCCAGCAGTGACGGACAGGATAATGAAAAACTGTTTTTT	CASSDGQDNEKLFF
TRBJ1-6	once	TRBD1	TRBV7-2	TGTGCCAGCAGCCTCGGGACAGGGGTTTCCTCACCCCTCCACTTT	CASSLGTGVSSPLHF
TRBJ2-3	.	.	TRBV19	TGTGCCAGTAAGGCTAGCCGGTCCTTCACAGATACGCAGTATTTT	CASKASRSFTDTQYF
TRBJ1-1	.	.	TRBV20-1	TGCAGTGCTATGCCCTTGTATGAAGCTTTCTTT	CSAMPLYEAFF
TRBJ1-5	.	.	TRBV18	TGTGCCAGCTCATACAGGGTTGATCAGCCCCAGCATTTT	CASSYRVDQPQHF
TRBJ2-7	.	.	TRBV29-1	TGCAGCGTTGAAGAGGGTGGGGGGGCCAGTGATTTC	CSVEEGGGASDF
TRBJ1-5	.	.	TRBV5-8	TGTGCCAGCAGCCCGAATAGTCGGGGAATCGGCAATCAGCCCCAGCATTTT	CASSPNSRGIGNQPQHF
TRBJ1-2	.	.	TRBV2	TGTGCCAGCAGTGAAGTCAGTATCGGCTATGGCTACACCTTC	CASSEVSIGYGYTF
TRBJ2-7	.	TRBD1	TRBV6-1	TGTGCCAGCAGTTCCCGGGACAGGGTCTACGAGCAGTACTTC	CASSSRDRVYEQYF
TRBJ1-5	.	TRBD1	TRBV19	TGTGCCAGTAGTGTAACAGGGGCCGGCCAGCCCCAGCATTTT	CASSVTGAGQPQHF
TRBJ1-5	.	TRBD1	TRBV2	TGTGCCAGCAGGGGAACAGGGGGCTTTCAGCCCCAGCATTTT	CASRGTGGFQPQHF
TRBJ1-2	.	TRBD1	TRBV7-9	TGTGCCAGCAGCTTAGGTGCAGGGGGCGACGGCTATGGCTACACCTTC	CASSLGAGGDGYGYTF
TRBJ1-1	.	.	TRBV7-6	TGTGCCAGCAGCTCCGCGGACAGCCCGAACACTGAAGCTTTCTTT	CASSSADSPNTEAFF
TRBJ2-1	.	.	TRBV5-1	TGCGCCAGCAGCTTGGGACAGTGGGTTGAGCAGTTCTTC	CASSLGQWVEQFF
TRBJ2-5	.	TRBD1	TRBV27	TGTGCCAGCAGTCGACCGGGACAGGGGAGGGAGACCCAGTACTTC	CASSRPGQGRETQYF
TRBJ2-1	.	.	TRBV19	TGTGCCAGTAGTGAGGCAGGGGACCACAATGAGCAGTTCTTC	CASSEAGDHNEQFF
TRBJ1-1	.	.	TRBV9	TGTGCCAGCAGCTCCCACGCAGGGAACGTGAACACTGAAGCTTTCTTT	CASSSHAGNVNTEAFF
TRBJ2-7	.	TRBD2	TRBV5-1	TGCGCCAGCAGCGGGGGGACTAGCGGGAGTTACGAGCAGTACTTC	CASSGGTSGSYEQYF
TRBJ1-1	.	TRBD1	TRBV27	TGTGCCAGCAGGGTACAGGGGGAGAACACTGAAGCTTTCTTT	CASRVQGENTEAFF
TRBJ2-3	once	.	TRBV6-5	TGTGCCAGCAGTTACTCGGGGATGAGCACAGATACGCAGTATTTT	CASSYSGMSTDTQYF
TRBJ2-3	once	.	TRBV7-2	TGTGCCAGCAGCTTCCAGGGCAGCCTTAGCACAGATACGCAGTATTTT	CASSFQGSLSTDTQYF
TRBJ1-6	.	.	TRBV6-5	TGTGCCAGCGCGAGGGCCAATTCACCCCTCCACTTT	CASARANSPLHF
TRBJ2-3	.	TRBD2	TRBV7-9	TGTGCCAGCAGACCGGGGGGAGATACGCAGTATTTT	CASRPGGDTQYF
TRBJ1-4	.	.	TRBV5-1	TGCGCCAGCAGCTTGGGTGCGGTCCACGAAAAACTGTTTTTT	CASSLGAVHEKLFF
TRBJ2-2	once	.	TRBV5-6	TGTGCCAGCAGCTTTTTGGGCCTCGGGGAAAACACCGGGGAGCTGTTTTTT	CASSFLGLGENTGELFF
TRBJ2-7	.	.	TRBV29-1	TGCAGCGTTGGGTGGCCTGGGCCCTACGAGCAGTACTTC	CSVGWPGPYEQYF
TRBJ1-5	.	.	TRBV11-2	TGTGCCAGCAGCTCTGCCAATCAGCCCCAGCATTTT	CASSSANQPQHF
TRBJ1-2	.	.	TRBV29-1	TGCAGCGTTGAAGGTACAGGGAGGGGCTACACCTTC	CSVEGTGRGYTF
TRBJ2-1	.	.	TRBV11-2	TGTGCCAGCAGCTTGGTCACAGGGACTGAGCAGTTCTTC	CASSLVTGTEQFF
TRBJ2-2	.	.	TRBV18	TGTGCCAGCTCAAACAACAGATTCGCCGGGGAGCTGTTTTTT	CASSNNRFAGELFF
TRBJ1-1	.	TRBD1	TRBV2	TGTGCCAGCAAAGACAGGGAAAGGTCTGAAGCTTTCTTT	CASKDRERSEAFF
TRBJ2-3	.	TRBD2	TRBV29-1	TGCAGCGTTGTAGCGGGGGGCACAGATACGCAGTATTTT	CSVVAGGTDTQYF
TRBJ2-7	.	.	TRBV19	TGTGCCAGTAGCGGAATGTCTCCCCTTAGTTTGCCCTACGAGCAGTACTTC	CASSGMSPLSLPYEQYF
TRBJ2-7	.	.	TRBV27	TGTGCCAGCAGTCCTTTAGGGCCCTACGAGCAGTACTTC	CASSPLGPYEQYF
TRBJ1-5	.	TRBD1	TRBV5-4	TGTGCCAGCAGCTTGGGGACAGGGCCAGATCAGCCCCAGCATTTT	CASSLGTGPDQPQHF
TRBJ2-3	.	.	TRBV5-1	TGCGCCAGCAGCTGGAGCGGCGACACAGATACGCAGTATTTT	CASSWSGDTDTQYF
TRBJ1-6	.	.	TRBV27	TGTGCCAGCAGAGGGTCGGCGGTCGGACCCCTCCACTTT	CASRGSAVGPLHF
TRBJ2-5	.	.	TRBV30	TGTGCCTGGAGTATAGGGGCTACCACCCAAGAGACCCAGTACTTC	CAWSIGATTQETQYF